These 27 T cell receptor beta chains share one sample of origin, sequenced in a study of beta chain features in type 1 diabetes. Since all of the isolated RNA was reverse transcribed, expressed TCRB transcripts were what got sequenced. Measured with immunoSEQ multiplex PCR; TCRdb has only the in-frame clones, and not every one. This sample has fewer than 250,000 clones, with around 9.6% found just once. Sequencing was done on a sample of naive CD4+ T cells from blood. The receptors here all came from a woman in her late teens or twenties in good health.

The rearrangement joins TRBV2 to TRBJ1-5; 8 nucleotides agree with TRBD1. CDR1 SNHLY and CDR2 FYNNEI come from the germline V gene. Trimming cost V 5 bases and J 4 bases; bases outside gene matches: 10. The CDR3 runs 16 residues. The DNA for the CDR3 is TGTGCCAGCAGTTTTGACAGGGGCCTTCAGAATCAGCCCCAGCATTTT. This translates into CASSFDRGLQNQPQHF.

A few counts support this clone. The chain has TRBV4-1 and TRBJ2-1, with D perhaps matching TRBD1 (6 bases). Per germline, CDR1 MGHRA and CDR2 YSYEKL. Trimming took 1 base from V and 5 from J, leaving 12 bases between them. The CDR3 is 15 amino acids. The CDR3 DNA is TGCGCCAGCAGCCAAGTCCGGGGACACCACAATGAGCAGTTCTTC. Its translation is CASSQVRGHHNEQFF.

This clone was picked up a small number of times. The V and J genes are TRBV6-5 and TRBJ2-7; TRBD1 matches 10 bases. This CDR3 has 15 amino acids. The germline gives CDR1 MNHEY, CDR2 SVGAGI. V lost 5 bases to trimming and J lost 2 bases; unmatched junction nucleotides: 6. The CDR3 sequence: CASSPTGGNTYEQYF. The CDR3 nucleotides are TGTGCCAGCAGTCCGACAGGGGGCAATACCTACGAGCAGTACTTC.

This clone occurred a few times. Other DNA sequences in the sample encode the same CDR3. The chain joins TRBV5-6 to TRBJ1-1; D is unclear. The CDR3 is 13 residues long. In germline, CDR1 is SGHDT, CDR2 YYEEEE. With 2 bases removed from V and 1 base from J, the gap between germline ends came to 6 bases. CDR3 protein: CASSFPRNTEAFF. The CDR3 nucleotides read TGTGCCAGCAGCTTTCCTAGGAACACTGAAGCTTTCTTT.

This clone was found a few times. The J gene is TRBJ1-1, the V gene TRBV19; D gene unclear. V lost 9 bases to trimming and J lost 6 bases, with 20 bases between them. This CDR3 is 14 amino acids long. CDR1 and CDR2 (germline): LNHDA, SQIVND (reference sequence). CDR3 residues: CASRRTSGGSEAFF. The CDR3 DNA reads as TGTGCCAGCCGAAGAACCTCCGGAGGGTCTGAAGCTTTCTTT. Full variable domain (rest looked up from reference TRBV19 and TRBJ1-1): DGGITQSPKYLFRKEGQNVTLSCEQNLNHDAMYWYRQDPGQGLRLIYYSQIVNDFQKGDIAEGYSVSREKKESFPLTVTSAQKNPTAFYLCASRRTSGGSEAFFGQGTRLTVV.

The CDR3 nucleotides read TGTGCCAGCAGCTTAAGAAGGACGGCAGGGGAAAATAGCAATCAGCCCCAGCATTTT. Amino acid sequence: CASSLRRTAGENSNQPQHF. The V and J genes are TRBV7-2 and TRBJ1-5; possibly TRBD1 for D (6 bases). Germline assignment: CDR1 SGHTA and CDR2 FQGNSA. The CDR3 has 19 residues. V lost 2 bases and J 0 bases, leaving 20 bases between the germline ends.

This clone was seen more than once but under ten times. V and J are TRBV5-1 and TRBJ2-2, with 11 positions matching TRBD1. The CDR3 has 16 amino acids. V dropped 0 bases and J dropped 6; count of bases not matched to a gene: 4. CDR1 is SGHRS, CDR2 YFSETQ, per germline. The CDR3 nucleotides are TGCGCCAGCAGCTTGGTAGGACAGGGGGCCGCCGGGGAGCTGTTTTTT. Its protein product is CASSLVGQGAAGELFF.

The gene calls are TRBV2 and TRBJ1-3; D is unclear. The germline V gene encodes CDR1 SNHLY and CDR2 FYNNEI. V was pared by 1 base and J by 4 bases, with 5 bases between. The CDR3 spans 13 residues. The CDR3 coding sequence is TGTGCCAGCAGTGAAGATCGGGGAAACACCATATATTTT. Translating it yields CASSEDRGNTIYF.

This chain joins TRBV7-9 and TRBJ1-1; D gene uncertain. The CDR3 runs to 15 residues. Germline assignment: CDR1 SEHNR and CDR2 FQNEAQ (reference sequence). V shed 5 bases and J shed 1 base, with 14 bases lying between them. The CDR3 coding sequence is TGTGCCAGCAGCCGGGCGGGAAAAGCGAACACTGAAGCTTTCTTT. This encodes CASSRAGKANTEAFF.

The chain couples TRBV5-4 to TRBJ1-1; 8 bases are a match to TRBD1. Germline CDR1 is SGHNT and CDR2 is YYREEE (reference sequence). Trimming removed 5 bases from V and 1 base from J; junction bases left unmatched: 4. This CDR3 spans 14 amino acids. The CDR3 DNA reads TGTGCCAGCAGGCCAGGACAGGGGAACACTGAAGCTTTCTTT. This sequence encodes CASRPGQGNTEAFF.

This clone was detected a few times. The rearrangement links TRBV7-2 to TRBJ1-1; TRBD1 aligns across 7 bases. V shed 4 bases, J shed 4 bases, and the junction held 6 bases outside the gene matches. CDR3 length equals 14 residues. Germline assignment: CDR1 SGHTA and CDR2 FQGNSA. CDR3 DNA sequence: TGTGCCAGCAGCTCCCGACAGGGAAGCACTGAAGCTTTCTTT. This encodes CASSSRQGSTEAFF.

Only a few counts were recorded for this clone. The chain uses TRBV7-3 and TRBJ1-2; 8 bases align to TRBD1. V lost 5 bases and J lost 0; bases outside the gene matches: 5. The CDR3 extends over 15 amino acids. Germline V gives CDR1 SGHTA, CDR2 FQGTGA. CDR3 nucleotide sequence: TGTGCCAGCAGCGGGGGGACAGGTTCTAACTATGGCTACACCTTC. Its protein is CASSGGTGSNYGYTF. Using reference TRBV7-3 and TRBJ1-2 for the parts outside the CDR3, the full variable domain is GAGVSQTPSNKVTEKGKYVELRCDPISGHTALYWYRQSLGQGPEFLIYFQGTGAADDSGLPNDRFFAVRPEGSVSTLKIQRTERGDSAVYLCASSGGTGSNYGYTFGSGTRLTVV.

The rearrangement uses TRBV30 and TRBJ1-1; 8 bases are a match to TRBD1. CDR1 GTSNPN and CDR2 SVGIG come from the germline V gene (reference sequence). J was trimmed by 4 bases and V by 3 bases; bases with no gene match: 7. The CDR3 loop spans 14 amino acids. DNA for the CDR3: TGTGCCTGGAGAGCGACAGGGGCGGGCACTGAAGCTTTCTTT. Translated, it gives CAWRATGAGTEAFF.

This clone came up a few times. The rearrangement uses TRBV30 and TRBJ2-1, with TRBD2 as a possible D gene (6 bases). The V and J ends lost 0 bases and 3 bases respectively, with 15 bases between them. CDR3 length: 16 residues. Germline V CDR1 and CDR2: GTSNPN, SVGIG (reference sequence). The CDR3 protein is CAWSVRAGMNYNEQFF. In DNA, the CDR3 is TGTGCCTGGAGTGTACGGGCGGGGATGAACTACAATGAGCAGTTCTTC.

This clone was recorded a few times. This chain joins TRBV25-1 and TRBJ2-7, with no clear D. V gave up 4 bases and J gave up 2 bases, with 9 bases separating them. CDR3 length: 13 residues. Germline CDR1 reads MGHDK; CDR2 reads SYGVNS. CDR3 in DNA: TGTGCCAGCAGTGCGCTAGGTGCCTACGAGCAGTACTTC. Amino acids: CASSALGAYEQYF.

A few counts support this clone. For the CDR3, the DNA is TGTGCCAGCTCACCACGACAGGGTGAACAGCCCCAGCATTTT. Its translation: CASSPRQGEQPQHF. The V and J genes are TRBV18 and TRBJ1-5; 7 bases are shared with TRBD1. With V trimmed by 1 base and J by 7 bases, 4 bases remained unmatched. Germline V lookup: CDR1 KGHSH, CDR2 LQKENI. This CDR3 comprises 14 residues. Filled out from reference TRBV18 and TRBJ1-5, the complete variable domain reads NAGVMQNPRHLVRRRGQEARLRCSPMKGHSHVYWYRQLPEEGLKFMVYLQKENIIDESGMPKERFSAEFPKEGPSILRIQQVVRGDSAAYFCASSPRQGEQPQHFGDGTRLSIL.

This clone was observed a handful of times. The chain is built from TRBV30 and TRBJ2-2, with D possibly matching TRBD2 (7 bases). Between the trimmed V and J ends, which lost 3 bases and 2 bases, there was a span of 10 bases. The CDR3 is 14 residues long. Germline CDR1 is GTSNPN and CDR2 is SVGIG (reference sequence). For the CDR3, the DNA is TGTGCCTGGAGCGGGGGGCAAAACACCGGGGAGCTGTTTTTT. The encoded protein is CAWSGGQNTGELFF.

The V call is TRBV18, the J call TRBJ2-7; 8 nucleotides agree with TRBD1. CDR1 and CDR2 (germline): KGHSH, LQKENI. This CDR3 is built from 14 residues. V dropped 3 bases and J dropped 3; count of bases not matched to a gene: 4. The CDR3 DNA is TGTGCCAGCTCACCTGGCGACAGGGGCTACGAGCAGTACTTC. Translating it yields CASSPGDRGYEQYF.

The gene calls are TRBV5-1 and TRBJ2-1, with D possibly being TRBD2 (6 bases). Germline lookup yields CDR1 SGHRS and CDR2 YFSETQ. This CDR3 is 16 amino acids long. V was clipped by 1 base and J by 0 bases, with 11 bases between them. CDR3 DNA sequence: TGCGCCAGCAGCTTGACGGGGGAGAGCTCCTACAATGAGCAGTTCTTC. Protein sequence: CASSLTGESSYNEQFF.

This clone has just a few counts. The CDR3 DNA is TGTGCCAGCAGCTCCGGGACAGGGGACGAGCAGTACTTC. Translated, it gives CASSSGTGDEQYF. The rearrangement links TRBV7-2 to TRBJ2-7; TRBD1 matches 10 bases. CDR1 is SGHTA, CDR2 FQGNSA, per germline. V was clipped by 4 bases and J by 5 bases; unmatched bases: 2. The CDR3 consists of 13 residues. Full variable domain (remainder filled in from reference TRBV7-2 and TRBJ2-7): GAGVSQSPSNKVTEKGKDVELRCDPISGHTALYWYRQSLGQGLEFLIYFQGNSAPDKSGLPSDRFSAERTGGSVSTLTIQRTQQEDSAVYLCASSSGTGDEQYFGPGTRLTVT.

This clone has only a few counts. This sample includes further DNA sequences coding for the same CDR3. V usage is TRBV7-9 and J usage is TRBJ2-5, with 8 bases that match TRBD1. CDR1 is SEHNR, CDR2 FQNEAQ, per germline (reference sequence). The CDR3 length is 14 residues. V was clipped by 1 base and J by 2 bases; unmatched bases: 0. DNA for the CDR3: TGTGCCAGCAGCTTAGGGACAGGGCAAGAGACCCAGTACTTC. Translation: CASSLGTGQETQYF.

This clone was detected a few times. This sequence joins TRBV30 and TRBJ1-2; D is ambiguous. The V gene's germline CDR1 is GTSNPN and CDR2 SVGIG (reference sequence). The V end was cut by 6 bases, the J end by 8 bases, with 16 bases between. The CDR3 length is 12 residues. CDR3 in DNA: TGTGCCTGCTGGACCTCCCCGGGGGGCTACACCTTC. This translates into CACWTSPGGYTF.

About this clone itself: One junction end disagrees with the germline gene, perhaps due to a read error. The V and J genes are TRBV7-2 and TRBJ2-7, with 12 bases lining up with TRBD2. CDR3 size: 15 residues. Germline V gives CDR1 SGHTA, CDR2 FQGNSA. The CDR3 nucleotides read TGTGCCAGCACCTTACTAGCGGGGGGCACCTACGAGCAGTACTTC. Its translation: CASTLLAGGTYEQYF.

This clone occurred a few times. The gene calls are TRBV19 and TRBJ2-7; tentatively, D is TRBD1 (6 bases). The germline gives CDR1 LNHDA, CDR2 SQIVND (reference sequence). This CDR3 contains 17 residues. Trimming left V 5 bases short and J 8 bases short, with 28 bases between. The CDR3 DNA reads as TGTGCCAGTAGTGCGAACCTCCCGGGACAAGGCCCTTTGAAGCAGTACTTC. It codes for CASSANLPGQGPLKQYF. The full variable domain, in which reference TRBV19 and TRBJ2-7 provide the parts outside the CDR3, is DGGITQSPKYLFRKEGQNVTLSCEQNLNHDAMYWYRQDPGQGLRLIYYSQIVNDFQKGDIAEGYSVSREKKESFPLTVTSAQKNPTAFYLCASSANLPGQGPLKQYFGPGTRLTVT.

This chain links TRBV5-1 with TRBJ1-2, with D perhaps TRBD1 (6 bases). CDR3 length equals 14 residues. The germline CDR1 and CDR2 sequences are SGHRS and YFSETQ. Trimming took off 4 bases at V and 3 bases at J, with 13 bases between the two ends. The CDR3 DNA reads as TGCGCCAGCAGCATATCAGGGGCGCACTATGGCTACACCTTC. Protein product: CASSISGAHYGYTF.

The rearrangement uses TRBV2 and TRBJ1-1; D is undetermined. CDR3 length: 11 residues. CDR1 and CDR2 (germline): SNHLY, FYNNEI. Trimming left V 1 base short and J 10 bases short, with 7 bases between. The CDR3 DNA is TGTGCCAGCAGTGAAGGGGAGGCAGCTTTCTTT. This codes for CASSEGEAAFF.

V and J are TRBV11-3 and TRBJ2-1; 7 bases map to TRBD2. V dropped 0 bases and J dropped 6; count of bases not matched to a gene: 8. In germline, CDR1 is SGHNT, CDR2 YENEEA. The CDR3 has 16 residues. The CDR3 coding sequence is TGTGCCAGCAGCTTAGAGGGTGGACTAGATGCCAATGAGCAGTTCTTC. It encodes CASSLEGGLDANEQFF.